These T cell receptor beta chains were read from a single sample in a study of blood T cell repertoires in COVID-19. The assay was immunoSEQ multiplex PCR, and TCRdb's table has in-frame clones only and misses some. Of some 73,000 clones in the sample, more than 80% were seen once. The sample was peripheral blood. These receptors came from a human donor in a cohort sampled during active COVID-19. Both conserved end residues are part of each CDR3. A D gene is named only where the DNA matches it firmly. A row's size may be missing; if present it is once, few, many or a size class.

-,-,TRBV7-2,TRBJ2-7,CASSLAGRYEQYF,TGTGCCAGCAGCTTAGCCGGGAGATACGAGCAGTACTTC
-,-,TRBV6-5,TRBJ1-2,CASQLDGERLAF,TGTGCCAGTCAACTCGACGGGGAGAGGTTGGCCTTC
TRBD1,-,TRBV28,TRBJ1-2,CASRLTGHGYTF,TGTGCCAGCAGGTTGACAGGGCATGGCTACACCTTC
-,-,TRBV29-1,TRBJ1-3,CSVGIGQSSGNTIYF,TGCAGCGTTGGCATAGGACAGTCGTCGGGAAACACCATATATTTT
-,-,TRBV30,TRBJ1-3,CAWSVHGNTIYF,TGTGCCTGGAGTGTACATGGAAACACCATATATTTT
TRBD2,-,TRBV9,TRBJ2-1,CASSVALAPGLGYNEQFF,TGTGCCAGCAGCGTAGCCTTAGCGCCGGGACTAGGCTACAATGAGCAGTTCTTC
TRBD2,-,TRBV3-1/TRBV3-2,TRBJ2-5,CASSQGGTSIRGGHETQYF,TGTGCCAGCAGCCAAGGAGGTACAAGCATACGGGGGGGCCACGAGACCCAGTACTTC
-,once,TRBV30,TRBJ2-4,CAWSGTAGANIQYF,TGTGCCTGGAGCGGGACCGCGGGGGCTAACATTCAGTACTTC
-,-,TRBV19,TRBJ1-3,CASSTGVYSGNTIYF,TGTGCCAGTAGTACAGGGGTTTACTCTGGAAACACCATATATTTT
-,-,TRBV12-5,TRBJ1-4,CASGLTRDWGATNEKLFF,TGTGCTAGTGGTTTGACCAGGGATTGGGGCGCAACTAATGAAAAACTGTTTTTT
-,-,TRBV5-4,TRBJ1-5,CASSLDRAINQPQHF,TGTGCCAGCAGCTTGGACAGGGCGATCAATCAGCCCCAGCATTTT
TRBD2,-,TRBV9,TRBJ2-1,CASSVGASGENEQFF,TGTGCCAGCAGCGTAGGGGCTAGCGGGGAGAATGAGCAGTTCTTC
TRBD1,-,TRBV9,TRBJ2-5,CASSANPGDRQETQYF,TGTGCCAGCAGCGCCAACCCCGGGGACAGACAAGAGACCCAGTACTTC
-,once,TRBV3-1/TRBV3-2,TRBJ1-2,CASSQDDGRTGWGYGYTF,TGTGCCAGCAGCCAAGATGACGGAAGAACAGGGTGGGGCTATGGCTACACCTTC
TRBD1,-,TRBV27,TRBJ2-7,CASSLDWTGGSYEQYF,TGTGCCAGCAGTTTAGATTGGACAGGGGGTTCCTACGAGCAGTACTTC
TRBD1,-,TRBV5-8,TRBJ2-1,CASSLGDRTTTRYNEQFF,TGTGCCAGCAGCTTGGGGGACAGGACGACCACCCGCTACAATGAGCAGTTCTTC
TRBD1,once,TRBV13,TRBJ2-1,CASSYPGQGGGEQFF,TGTGCCAGCAGCTACCCCGGACAGGGGGGCGGTGAGCAGTTCTTC
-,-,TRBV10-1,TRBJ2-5,CASSDTGKAETQYF,TGCGCCAGCAGTGACACAGGGAAAGCGGAGACCCAGTACTTC
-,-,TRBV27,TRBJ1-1,CASSLRWGDTEAFF,TGTGCCAGCAGTTTAAGGTGGGGGGACACTGAAGCTTTCTTT
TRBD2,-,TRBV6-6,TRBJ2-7,CASRTGGSGEQYF,TGTGCCAGCAGGACGGGGGGATCGGGGGAGCAGTACTTC
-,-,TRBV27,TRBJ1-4,CASSPHPTAKNEKLFF,TGTGCCAGCAGTCCCCACCCGACAGCCAAAAATGAAAAACTGTTTTTT
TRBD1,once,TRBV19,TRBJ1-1,CASTSTDRGNTEAFF,TGTGCCAGTACCTCCACCGACAGGGGGAACACTGAAGCTTTCTTT
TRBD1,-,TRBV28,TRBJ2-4,CASSTGVPNIQYF,TGTGCCTCTTCGACAGGGGTACCGAACATTCAGTACTTC
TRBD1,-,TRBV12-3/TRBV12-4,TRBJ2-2,CASSGQGAGELFF,TGTGCCAGCAGTGGACAGGGGGCCGGGGAGCTGTTTTTT
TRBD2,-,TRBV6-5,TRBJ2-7,CASSSLPGTSSYEQYF,TGTGCCAGCAGTTCCCTCCCCGGGACTAGCTCCTACGAGCAGTACTTC
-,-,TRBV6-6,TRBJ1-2,CASSYGTLTYGYTF,TGTGCCAGCAGTTACGGGACTCTGACCTATGGCTACACCTTC
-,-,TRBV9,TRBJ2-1,CASIGSGENNEQFF,TGTGCCAGCATCGGTAGCGGAGAAAATAATGAGCAGTTCTTC
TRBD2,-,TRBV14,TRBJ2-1,CASRPSGGGHKEQFF,TGTGCCAGCAGACCAAGCGGGGGAGGACACAAGGAGCAGTTCTTC
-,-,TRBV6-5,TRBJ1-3,CASEAPGSGNTIYF,TGTGCCAGCGAAGCTCCCGGCTCTGGAAACACCATATATTTT
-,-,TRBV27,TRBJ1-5,CATRLYGPSNQPQHF,TGTGCCACGCGGTTATATGGCCCAAGCAATCAGCCCCAGCATTTT
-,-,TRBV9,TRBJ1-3,CASSVVDSSGNTIYF,TGTGCCAGCAGCGTAGTGGACAGCTCTGGAAACACCATATATTTT
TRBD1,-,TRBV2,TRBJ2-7,CASSLRDSAYEQYF,TGTGCCAGCAGTCTCCGGGACAGCGCCTACGAGCAGTACTTC
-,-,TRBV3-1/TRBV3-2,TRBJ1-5,CASSRDQGGQPQHF,TGTGCCAGCAGCCGAGACCAGGGAGGTCAGCCCCAGCATTTT
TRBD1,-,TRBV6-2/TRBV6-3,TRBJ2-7,CASSYSVDRGTTYEQYF,TGTGCCAGCAGTTATAGTGTTGACAGGGGGACGACCTACGAGCAGTACTTC
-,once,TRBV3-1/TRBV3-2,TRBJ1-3,CASSQNSLRQVSSGNTIYF,TGTGCCAGCAGCCAAAATTCCCTTAGACAGGTCAGCTCTGGAAACACCATATATTTT
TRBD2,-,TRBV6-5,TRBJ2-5,CASSWGTSGTQETQYF,TGTGCCAGCAGTTGGGGGACTAGCGGGACCCAAGAGACCCAGTACTTC
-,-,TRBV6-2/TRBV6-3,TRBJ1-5,CASSYWAVTVNQPQHF,TGTGCCAGCAGTTATTGGGCCGTTACTGTAAATCAGCCCCAGCATTTT
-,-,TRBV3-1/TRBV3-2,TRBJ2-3,CASSQGEGGTPYF,TGTGCCAGCAGCCAAGGGGAGGGGGGTACTCCGTATTTT
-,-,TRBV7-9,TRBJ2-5,CASSLRTAETQYF,TGTGCCAGCAGCTTACGGACAGCCGAGACCCAGTACTTC
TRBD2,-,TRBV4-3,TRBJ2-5,CASSQRWGSGAQETQYF,TGCGCCAGCAGCCAACGCTGGGGGAGCGGGGCACAAGAGACCCAGTACTTC
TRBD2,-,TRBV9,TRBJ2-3,CASSVPSGGSTDTQYF,TGTGCCAGCAGCGTCCCTAGCGGGGGGAGCACAGATACGCAGTATTTT
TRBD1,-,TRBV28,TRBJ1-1,CASSSPPGGSAFF,TGTGCCAGCAGTTCCCCCCCAGGGGGCTCAGCTTTCTTT
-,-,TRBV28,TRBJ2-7,CASSFQGPTYGQYF,TGTGCCAGCAGTTTCCAGGGGCCTACCTACGGGCAGTACTTC
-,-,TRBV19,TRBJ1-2,CASSPGSISGYTF,TGTGCCAGTAGTCCAGGTTCTATATCTGGCTACACCTTC
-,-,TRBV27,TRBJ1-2,CASSSETGSYGYTF,TGTGCCAGCAGTTCGGAAACAGGGTCCTATGGCTACACCTTC
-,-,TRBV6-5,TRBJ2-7,CASSYNGGSYEQYF,TGTGCCAGCAGTTACAACGGGGGATCCTACGAGCAGTACTTC